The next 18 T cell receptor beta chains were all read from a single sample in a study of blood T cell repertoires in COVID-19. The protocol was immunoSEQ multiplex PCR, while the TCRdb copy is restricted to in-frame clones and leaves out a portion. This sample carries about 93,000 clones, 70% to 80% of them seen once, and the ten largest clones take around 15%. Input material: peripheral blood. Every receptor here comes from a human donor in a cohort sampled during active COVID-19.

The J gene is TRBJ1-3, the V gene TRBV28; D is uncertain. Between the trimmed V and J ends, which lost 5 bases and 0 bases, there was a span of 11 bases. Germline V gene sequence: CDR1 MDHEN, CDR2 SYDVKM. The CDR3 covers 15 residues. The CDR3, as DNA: TGTGCCAGCAGTCCACGGTTGAGCTCTGGAAACACCATATATTTT. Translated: CASSPRLSSGNTIYF.

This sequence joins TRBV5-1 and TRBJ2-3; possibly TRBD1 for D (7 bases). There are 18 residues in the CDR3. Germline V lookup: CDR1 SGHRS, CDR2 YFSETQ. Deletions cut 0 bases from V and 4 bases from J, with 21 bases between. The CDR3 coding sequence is TGCGCCAGCAGCTTGGGTCAGGGGGTCGGGAGTAGATCAGATACGCAGTATTTT. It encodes CASSLGQGVGSRSDTQYF.

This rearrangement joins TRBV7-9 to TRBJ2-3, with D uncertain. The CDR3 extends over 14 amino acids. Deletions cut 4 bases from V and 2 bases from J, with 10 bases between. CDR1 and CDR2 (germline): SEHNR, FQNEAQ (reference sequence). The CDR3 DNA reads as TGTGCCAGCAGCTCGTACAGAAACACAGATACGCAGTATTTT. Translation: CASSSYRNTDTQYF.

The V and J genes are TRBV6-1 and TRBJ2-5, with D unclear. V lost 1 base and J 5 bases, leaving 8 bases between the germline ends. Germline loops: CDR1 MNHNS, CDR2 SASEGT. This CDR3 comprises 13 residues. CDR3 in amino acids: CASSEVILETQYF. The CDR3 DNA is TGTGCCAGCAGTGAAGTGATACTGGAGACCCAGTACTTC.

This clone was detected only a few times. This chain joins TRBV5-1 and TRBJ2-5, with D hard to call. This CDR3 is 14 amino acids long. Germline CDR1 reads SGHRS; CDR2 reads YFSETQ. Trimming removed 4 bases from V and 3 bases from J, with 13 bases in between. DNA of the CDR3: TGCGCCAGCAGCATCTCGTCAACGGAAGAGACCCAGTACTTC. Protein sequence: CASSISSTEETQYF.

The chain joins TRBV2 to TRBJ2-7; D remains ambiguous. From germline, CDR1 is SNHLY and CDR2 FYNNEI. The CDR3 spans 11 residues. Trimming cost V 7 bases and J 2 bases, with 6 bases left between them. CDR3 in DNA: TGTGCCAGCACACAAACCTACGAGCAGTACTTC. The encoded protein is CASTQTYEQYF.

Written as DNA, the CDR3 is TGTGCCAGCAGCCGATCGCAGTACTATGGCTACACCTTC. It translates to CASSRSQYYGYTF. This chain joins TRBV3-1 (or the pseudogene TRBV3-2) and TRBJ1-2; D is unclear. Germline V gives CDR1 LGHDT, CDR2 YNNKEL (reference sequence). There are 13 residues in the CDR3. Trimming shortened V by 4 bases and J by 3 bases, and 9 bases separated the two germline ends.

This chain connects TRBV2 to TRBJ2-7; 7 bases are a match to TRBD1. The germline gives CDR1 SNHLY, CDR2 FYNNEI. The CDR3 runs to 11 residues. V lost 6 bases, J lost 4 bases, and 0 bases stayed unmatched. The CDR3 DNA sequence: TGTGCCAGCAGACAGGGGTACGAGCAGTACTTC. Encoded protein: CASRQGYEQYF.

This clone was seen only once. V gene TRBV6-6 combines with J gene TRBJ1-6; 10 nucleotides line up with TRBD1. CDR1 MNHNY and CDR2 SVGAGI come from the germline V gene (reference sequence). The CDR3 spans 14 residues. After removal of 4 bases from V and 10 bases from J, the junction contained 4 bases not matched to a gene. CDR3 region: CASSWGQGQSPLHF. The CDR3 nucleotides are TGTGCCAGCAGTTGGGGACAGGGGCAATCACCCCTCCACTTT.

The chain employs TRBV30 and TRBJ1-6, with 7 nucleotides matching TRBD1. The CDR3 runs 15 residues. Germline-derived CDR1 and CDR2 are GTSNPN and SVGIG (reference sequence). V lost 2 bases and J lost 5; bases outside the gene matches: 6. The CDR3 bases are TGTGCCTGGAGTTTCAGGGACAGAAATAATTCACCCCTCCACTTT. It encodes CAWSFRDRNNSPLHF.

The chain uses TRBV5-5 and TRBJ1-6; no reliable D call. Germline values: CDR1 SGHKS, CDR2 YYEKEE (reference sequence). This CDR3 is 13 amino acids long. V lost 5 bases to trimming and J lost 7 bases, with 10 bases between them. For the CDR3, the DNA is TGTGCCAGCAGTCGGGAAAACAATTCACCCCTCCACTTT. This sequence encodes CASSRENNSPLHF.

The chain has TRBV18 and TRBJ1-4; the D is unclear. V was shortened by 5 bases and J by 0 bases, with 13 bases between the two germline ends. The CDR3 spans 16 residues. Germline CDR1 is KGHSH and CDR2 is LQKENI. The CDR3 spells CASSAIWAATNEKLFF. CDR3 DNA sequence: TGTGCCAGCTCAGCGATTTGGGCCGCAACTAATGAAAAACTGTTTTTT. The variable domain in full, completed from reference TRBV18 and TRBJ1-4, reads NAGVMQNPRHLVRRRGQEARLRCSPMKGHSHVYWYRQLPEEGLKFMVYLQKENIIDESGMPKERFSAEFPKEGPSILRIQQVVRGDSAAYFCASSAIWAATNEKLFFGSGTQLSVL.

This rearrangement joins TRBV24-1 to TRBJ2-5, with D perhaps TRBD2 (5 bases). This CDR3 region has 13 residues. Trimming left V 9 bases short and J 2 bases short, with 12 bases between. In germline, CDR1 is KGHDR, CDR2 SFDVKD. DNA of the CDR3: TGTGCCACCCGCAGAGGGCAGCAAGAGACCCAGTACTTC. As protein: CATRRGQQETQYF.

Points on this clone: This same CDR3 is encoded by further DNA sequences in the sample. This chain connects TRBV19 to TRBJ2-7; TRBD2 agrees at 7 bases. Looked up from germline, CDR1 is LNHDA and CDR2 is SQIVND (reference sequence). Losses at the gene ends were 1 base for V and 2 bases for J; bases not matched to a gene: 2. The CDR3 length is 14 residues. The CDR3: CASSIGGGTYEQYF. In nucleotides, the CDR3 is TGTGCCAGTAGTATAGGCGGGGGAACCTACGAGCAGTACTTC.

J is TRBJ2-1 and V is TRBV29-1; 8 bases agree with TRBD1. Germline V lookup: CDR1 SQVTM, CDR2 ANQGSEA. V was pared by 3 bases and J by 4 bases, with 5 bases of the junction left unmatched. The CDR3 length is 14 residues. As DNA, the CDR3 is TGCAGCGTTGAGCGGACAGGGACTTACAATGAGCAGTTCTTC. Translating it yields CSVERTGTYNEQFF.

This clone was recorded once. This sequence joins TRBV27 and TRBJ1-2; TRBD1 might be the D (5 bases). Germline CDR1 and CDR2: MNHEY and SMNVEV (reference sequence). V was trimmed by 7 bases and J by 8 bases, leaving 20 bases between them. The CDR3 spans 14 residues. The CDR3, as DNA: TGTGCCAGCAAACCCCTTTTGGATCAGGGAGGCTACACCTTC. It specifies CASKPLLDQGGYTF.

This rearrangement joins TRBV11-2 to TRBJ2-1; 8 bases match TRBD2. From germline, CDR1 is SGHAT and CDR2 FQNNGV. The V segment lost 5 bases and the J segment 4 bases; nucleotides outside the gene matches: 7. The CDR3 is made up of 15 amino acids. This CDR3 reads CASSKPGTRYNEQFF. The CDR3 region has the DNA TGTGCCAGCAGCAAACCCGGGACTAGGTACAATGAGCAGTTCTTC.

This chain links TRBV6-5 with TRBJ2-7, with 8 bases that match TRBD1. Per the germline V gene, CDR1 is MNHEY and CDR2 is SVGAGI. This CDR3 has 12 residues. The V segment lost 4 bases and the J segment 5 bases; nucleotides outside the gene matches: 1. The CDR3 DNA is TGTGCCAGCAGTTCAGGGGGCCACGAGCAGTACTTC. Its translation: CASSSGGHEQYF.